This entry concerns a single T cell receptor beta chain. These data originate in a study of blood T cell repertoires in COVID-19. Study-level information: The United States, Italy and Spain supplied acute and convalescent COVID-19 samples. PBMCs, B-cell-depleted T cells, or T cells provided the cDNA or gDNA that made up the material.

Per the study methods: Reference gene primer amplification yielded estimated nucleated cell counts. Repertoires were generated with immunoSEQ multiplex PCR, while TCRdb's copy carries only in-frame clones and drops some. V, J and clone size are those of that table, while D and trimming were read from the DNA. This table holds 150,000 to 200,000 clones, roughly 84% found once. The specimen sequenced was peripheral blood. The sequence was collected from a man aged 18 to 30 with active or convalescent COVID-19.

The CDR3 reads CASSLEARPRDTQYF. In DNA, the CDR3 is TGCGCCAGCAGCTTGGAGGCTAGACCGCGTGATACGCAGTATTTT. V usage is TRBV5-1 and J usage is TRBJ2-3; D remains unclear. Germline loops: CDR1 SGHRS, CDR2 YFSETQ. CDR3 length equals 15 residues. V dropped 0 bases and J dropped 6 bases, with 14 bases sitting between them.